One and the same sample provided the 24 T cell receptor beta chains below, sequenced in a study of monozygotic twins with inflammatory bowel disease (dated by TCRdb to the late 2010s). Libraries came from 5' RACE. Instrument used: Illumina HiSeq 2500. TCRdb reprocessed the reads, and each CDR3 protein sequence is entered once, without DNA. In this sample's table one finds about 450,000 distinct CDR3 sequences. Together, the top ten hold 2% to 3% of the sample. The sequencing input was blood. The receptors shown here come from a human donor with ulcerative colitis or Crohn's disease, or a healthy co-twin of an affected twin (not recorded which).

V is TRBV5-1 and J is TRBJ1-4; no DNA is available, so the TRBD1 call from TCRdb remains unchecked. The CDR3 runs to 15 residues. Germline values: CDR1 SGHRS, CDR2 YFSETQ. The chain's CDR3 is CASSRDRAAGEKLFF.

The V and J genes are TRBV7-2 and TRBJ2-2. Germline CDR1 SGHTA, CDR2 FQGNSA. The CDR3 is made up of 14 amino acids. The CDR3 loop is CASSLVGIAGELFF.

CDR3 loop: CAISLSRGPAGEEQYF. The rearrangement uses TRBV10-3 and TRBJ2-7; the TRBD2 assignment by TCRdb is unverifiable without DNA. The V gene's germline CDR1 is ENHRY and CDR2 SYGVKD. This CDR3 comprises 16 residues.

The chain uses TRBV5-4 and TRBJ2-5; TCRdb indicates TRBD2, and absent DNA this call remains unverified. Germline V gene lookup returns CDR1 SGHNT and CDR2 YYREEE (reference sequence). CDR3 length: 19 residues. CDR3 sequence: CASSLLWELAGDFEETQYF.

The chain joins TRBV20-1 to TRBJ2-3; TCRdb's D call, TRBD2, is unchecked because there is no DNA. Looked up from germline, CDR1 is DFQATT and CDR2 is SNEGSKA (reference sequence). This CDR3 is 20 amino acids long. The CDR3 here is CSARDHRGANRGAFTDTQYF.

The chain is built from TRBV5-5 and TRBJ1-6. CDR3 length equals 14 residues. Looked up from germline, CDR1 is SGHKS and CDR2 is YYEKEE (reference sequence). The CDR3 reads CASSLLDEGSPLHF. Together with reference TRBV5-5 and TRBJ1-6, the CDR3 gives the full variable domain: DAGVTQSPTHLIKTRGQQVTLRCSPISGHKSVSWYQQVLGQGPQFIFQYYEKEERGRGNFPDRFSARQFPNYSSELNVNALLLGDSALYLCASSLLDEGSPLHFGNGTRLTVT.

The CDR3 sequence is CASSPSVPGAGGYTF. The chain carries TRBV3-1 and TRBJ1-2; TCRdb calls TRBD1, which cannot be checked without DNA. Germline V gene data show CDR1 as LGHDT and CDR2 as YNNKEL (reference sequence). This CDR3 is 15 amino acids long.

J is TRBJ2-3 and V is TRBV20-1; no DNA is available, so the TRBD1 call from TCRdb remains unchecked. CDR1 DFQATT and CDR2 SNEGSKA come from the germline V gene (reference sequence). This CDR3 has 15 residues. This CDR3 is CSAIGTGSYTDTQYF.

The CDR3 protein is CASSLRVGQGATGELFF. The rearrangement links TRBV27 to TRBJ2-2; there is no DNA to check the TCRdb D call of TRBD1. The CDR3 has 17 amino acids. Germline CDR1 reads MNHEY; CDR2 reads SMNVEV (reference sequence).

The genes are TRBV19 and TRBJ2-7; TCRdb gives TRBD2 as the D gene, but with no DNA this cannot be confirmed. Germline V gives CDR1 LNHDA, CDR2 SQIVND (reference sequence). This CDR3 is 14 amino acids long. The CDR3 region is CASSTPGLSYEQYF.

J is TRBJ2-1 and V is TRBV11-3. Germline CDR1 is SGHNT and CDR2 is YENEEA. The CDR3 runs to 13 residues. CDR3 sequence reads: CASSLEVGNEQFF.

The gene calls are TRBV10-3 and TRBJ2-3; TCRdb lists TRBD1, though no DNA is available to test this call. The germline gives CDR1 ENHRY, CDR2 SYGVKD. The CDR3 is 16 amino acids. CDR3 residues: CAISESSGGVTDTQYF.

The chain carries TRBV28 and TRBJ1-5; TCRdb names TRBD1, which stays unverified in the absence of DNA. Per the germline V gene, CDR1 is MDHEN and CDR2 is SYDVKM. The CDR3 runs to 14 residues. This CDR3 reads CASRPQGENQPQHF.

The V and J genes are TRBV30 and TRBJ1-4; with no DNA, the TCRdb D assignment of TRBD1 cannot be verified. The germline CDR1 and CDR2 sequences are GTSNPN and SVGIG (reference sequence). The length of the CDR3 is 18 residues. The CDR3 is CAWSVSLGKGQKGGKLFF. The full variable domain, with the rest looked up from reference TRBV30 and TRBJ1-4, is SQTIHQWPATLVQPVGSPLSLECTVEGTSNPNLYWYRQAAGRGLQLLFYSVGIGQISSEVPQNLSASRPQDRQFILSSKKLLLSDSGFYLCAWSVSLGKGQKGGKLFFGSGTQLSVL.

The chain recombines TRBV6-5 with TRBJ1-1; TCRdb's D call, TRBD1, is unchecked because there is no DNA. The germline gives CDR1 MNHEY, CDR2 SVGAGI. The CDR3 contains 13 residues. Here the CDR3 reads CASRTGGGWGAFF.

This sequence joins TRBV2 and TRBJ2-7; lacking DNA, the TRBD2 call made by TCRdb goes unchecked. Germline V gene lookup returns CDR1 SNHLY and CDR2 FYNNEI. The CDR3 runs 14 residues. CDR3 residues: CASSERQRAYEQYF.

This chain joins TRBV5-1 and TRBJ2-3; as DNA is missing, the TRBD2 call by TCRdb cannot be tested. Germline CDR1 and CDR2: SGHRS and YFSETQ. This CDR3 spans 17 amino acids. This CDR3 reads CASSLESSGASTDTQYF.

The chain has TRBV6-5 and TRBJ1-1; TCRdb proposes TRBD1, but this gene call is untestable without DNA. This CDR3 region has 14 residues. Germline V gives CDR1 MNHEY, CDR2 SVGAGI. The CDR3 here is CASSYSKGLGAAFF.

J is TRBJ1-4 and V is TRBV20-1. Germline-derived CDR1 and CDR2 are DFQATT and SNEGSKA (reference sequence). There are 13 residues in the CDR3. This CDR3 reads CSARQPTNEKLFF.

The chain links TRBV29-1 to TRBJ1-1; the D call from TCRdb, TRBD1, cannot be confirmed without DNA. The V gene's germline CDR1 is SQVTM and CDR2 ANQGSEA. There are 14 residues in the CDR3. CDR3 sequence reads: CSASDRGRSTEAFF.

The rearrangement uses TRBV2 and TRBJ2-7. The germline CDR1 and CDR2 sequences are SNHLY and FYNNEI. There are 14 residues in the CDR3. This CDR3 reads CASRRTPVSYEQYF.

The chain joins TRBV18 to TRBJ1-2; there is no DNA to check the TCRdb D call of TRBD1. The CDR3 loop spans 13 amino acids. Germline assignment: CDR1 KGHSH and CDR2 LQKENI. The CDR3: CASSPDRDYGYTF. The variable domain in full, with the rest retrieved from reference TRBV18 and TRBJ1-2, is NAGVMQNPRHLVRRRGQEARLRCSPMKGHSHVYWYRQLPEEGLKFMVYLQKENIIDESGMPKERFSAEFPKEGPSILRIQQVVRGDSAAYFCASSPDRDYGYTFGSGTRLTVV.

The V and J genes are TRBV6-5 and TRBJ1-1; TCRdb outputs TRBD1, but without DNA this stays unchecked. This CDR3 has 16 residues. Germline V gene lookup returns CDR1 MNHEY and CDR2 SVGAGI. CDR3 residues: CASSYSGTGIVTEAFF.

This chain links TRBV29-1 with TRBJ1-5; TCRdb lists TRBD1, though no DNA is available to test this call. The CDR3 is 15 amino acids. CDR1 is SQVTM and CDR2 is ANQGSEA in the germline V gene. The chain's CDR3 is CSVGPAVGNHQPQHF.